This T cell receptor beta chain originates from a study of response to subunit inactivated influenza vaccine. Study-level findings and limits: Authors suggested few new T cells are recruited by each seasonal influenza vaccination.

This CDR3 has 14 amino acids. V was clipped by 2 bases and J by 4 bases, with 9 bases between them. MiXCR was run by TCRdb on the RT-PCR reads, yielding one entry per CDR3 protein. The table has 300,000 to 350,000 distinct CDR3 sequences, 20% to 25% seen once. With respect to this clonotype: Its antigen is still unknown.

J is TRBJ2-1 and V is TRBV12-3 or TRBV12-4; D unclear. The TCR sequence derives from a man in his fifties or sixties who received an inactivated influenza vaccine. Material: PBMCs from blood, obtained less than 22 months after vaccination. The CDR3 nucleotides are TGTGCCAGCAGTTTATCACGGATATACAATGAGCAGTTCTTC. Encoded protein: CASSLSRIYNEQFF.